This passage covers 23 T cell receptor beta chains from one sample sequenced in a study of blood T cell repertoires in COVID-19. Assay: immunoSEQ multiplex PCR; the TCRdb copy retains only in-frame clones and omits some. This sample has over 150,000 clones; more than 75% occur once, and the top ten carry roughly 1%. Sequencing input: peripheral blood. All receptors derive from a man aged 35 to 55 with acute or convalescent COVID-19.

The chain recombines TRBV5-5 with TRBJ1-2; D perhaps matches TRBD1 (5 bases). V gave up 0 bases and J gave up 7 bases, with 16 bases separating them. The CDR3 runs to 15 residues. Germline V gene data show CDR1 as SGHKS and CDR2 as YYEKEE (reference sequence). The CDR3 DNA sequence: TGTGCCAGCAGCTTGGCCTCGACCGGGGGTGTTGGCTACACCTTC. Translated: CASSLASTGGVGYTF. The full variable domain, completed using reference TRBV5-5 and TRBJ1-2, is DAGVTQSPTHLIKTRGQQVTLRCSPISGHKSVSWYQQVLGQGPQFIFQYYEKEERGRGNFPDRFSARQFPNYSSELNVNALLLGDSALYLCASSLASTGGVGYTFGSGTRLTVV.

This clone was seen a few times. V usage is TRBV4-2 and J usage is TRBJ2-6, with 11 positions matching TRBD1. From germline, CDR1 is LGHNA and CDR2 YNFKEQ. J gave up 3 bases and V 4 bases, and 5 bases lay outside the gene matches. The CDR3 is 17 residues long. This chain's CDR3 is CASSPSDRGLGANVLTF. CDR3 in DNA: TGTGCCAGCAGCCCTTCGGACAGGGGGCTTGGGGCCAACGTCCTGACTTTC.

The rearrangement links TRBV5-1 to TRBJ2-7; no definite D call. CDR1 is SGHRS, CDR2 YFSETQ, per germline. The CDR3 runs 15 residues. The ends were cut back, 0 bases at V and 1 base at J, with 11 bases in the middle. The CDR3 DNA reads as TGCGCCAGCAGCTTGGGCACAGCTTCTTCCTACGAGCAGTACTTC. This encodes CASSLGTASSYEQYF. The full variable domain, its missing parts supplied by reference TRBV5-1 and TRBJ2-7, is KAGVTQTPRYLIKTRGQQVTLSCSPISGHRSVSWYQQTPGQGLQFLFEYFSETQRNKGNFPGRFSGRQFSNSRSEMNVSTLELGDSALYLCASSLGTASSYEQYFGPGTRLTVT.

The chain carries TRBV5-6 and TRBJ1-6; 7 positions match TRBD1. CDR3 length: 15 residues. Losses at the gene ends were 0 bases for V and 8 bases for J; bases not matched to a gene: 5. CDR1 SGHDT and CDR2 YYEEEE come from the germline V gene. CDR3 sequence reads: CASSLGDRTDSPLHF. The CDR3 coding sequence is TGTGCCAGCAGCTTGGGGGACAGAACGGATTCACCCCTCCACTTT.

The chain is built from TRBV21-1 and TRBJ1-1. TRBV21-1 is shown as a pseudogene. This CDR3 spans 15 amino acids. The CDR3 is CASSKVSPFSFEAFF. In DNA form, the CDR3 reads TGTGCCAGCAGCAAAGTATCCCCTTTCTCCTTTGAAGCTTTCTTT.

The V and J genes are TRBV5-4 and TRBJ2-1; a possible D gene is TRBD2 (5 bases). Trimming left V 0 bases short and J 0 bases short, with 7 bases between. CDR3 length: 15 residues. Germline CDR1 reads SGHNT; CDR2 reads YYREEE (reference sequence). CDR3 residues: CASSLVGSSYNEQFF. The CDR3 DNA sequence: TGTGCCAGCAGCTTGGTTGGGAGCTCCTACAATGAGCAGTTCTTC.

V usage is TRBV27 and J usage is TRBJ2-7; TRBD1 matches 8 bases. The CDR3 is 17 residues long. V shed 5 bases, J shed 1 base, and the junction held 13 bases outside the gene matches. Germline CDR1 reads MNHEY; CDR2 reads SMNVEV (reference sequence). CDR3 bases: TGTGCCAGCAGTCCGAAATCGCGACAGGGGTTATCCTACGAGCAGTACTTC. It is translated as CASSPKSRQGLSYEQYF.

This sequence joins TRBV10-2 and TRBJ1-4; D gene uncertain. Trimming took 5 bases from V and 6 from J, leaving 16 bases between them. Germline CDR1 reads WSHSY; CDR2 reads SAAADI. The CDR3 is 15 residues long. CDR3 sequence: CASSPPGMIDEKLFF. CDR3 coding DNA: TGCGCCAGCAGTCCGCCGGGAATGATAGATGAAAAACTGTTTTTT.

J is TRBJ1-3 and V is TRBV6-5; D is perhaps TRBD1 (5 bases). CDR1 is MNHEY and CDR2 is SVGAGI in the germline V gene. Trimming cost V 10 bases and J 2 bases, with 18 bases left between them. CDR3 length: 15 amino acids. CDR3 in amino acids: CATTAGAGTGNTIYF. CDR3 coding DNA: TGTGCCACCACCGCTGGGGCAGGGACTGGAAACACCATATATTTT.

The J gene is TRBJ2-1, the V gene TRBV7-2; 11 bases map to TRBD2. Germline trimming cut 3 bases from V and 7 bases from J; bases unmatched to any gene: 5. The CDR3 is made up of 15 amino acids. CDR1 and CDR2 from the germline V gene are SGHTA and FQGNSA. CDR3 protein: CASSLLAGGQNEQFF. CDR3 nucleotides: TGTGCCAGCAGCTTGTTAGCGGGGGGGCAAAATGAGCAGTTCTTC. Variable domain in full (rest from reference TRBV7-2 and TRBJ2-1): GAGVSQSPSNKVTEKGKDVELRCDPISGHTALYWYRQSLGQGLEFLIYFQGNSAPDKSGLPSDRFSAERTGGSVSTLTIQRTQQEDSAVYLCASSLLAGGQNEQFFGPGTRLTVL.

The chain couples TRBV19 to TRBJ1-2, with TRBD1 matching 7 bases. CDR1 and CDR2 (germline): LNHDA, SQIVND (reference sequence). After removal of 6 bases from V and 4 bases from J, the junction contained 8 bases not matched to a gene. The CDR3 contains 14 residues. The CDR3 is CASRAKGASYGYTF. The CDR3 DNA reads TGTGCCAGTAGGGCAAAGGGGGCGAGCTATGGCTACACCTTC.

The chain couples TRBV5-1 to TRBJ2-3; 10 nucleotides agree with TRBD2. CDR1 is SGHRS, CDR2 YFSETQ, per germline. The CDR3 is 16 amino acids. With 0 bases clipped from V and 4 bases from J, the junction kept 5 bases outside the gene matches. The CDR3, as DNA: TGCGCCAGCAGCTTGGAACCTAGCGGGGGCTCAGATACGCAGTATTTT. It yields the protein CASSLEPSGGSDTQYF.

In nucleotides, the CDR3 is TGTGCCAGCAGCCACCGGACTAGCGGCGACAATGAGCAGTTCTTC. This gives the protein CASSHRTSGDNEQFF. J is TRBJ2-1 and V is TRBV5-4; 10 bases match TRBD2. V lost 4 bases and J lost 5; bases outside the gene matches: 6. The germline V gene encodes CDR1 SGHNT and CDR2 YYREEE (reference sequence). The CDR3 is made up of 15 amino acids.

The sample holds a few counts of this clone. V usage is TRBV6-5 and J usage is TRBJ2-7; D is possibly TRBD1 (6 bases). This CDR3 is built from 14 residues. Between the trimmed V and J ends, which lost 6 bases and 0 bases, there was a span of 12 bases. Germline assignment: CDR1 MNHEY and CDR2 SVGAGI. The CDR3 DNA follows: TGTGCCAGCAGAAATGGACAGAGCTCCTACGAGCAGTACTTC. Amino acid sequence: CASRNGQSSYEQYF.

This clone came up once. In nucleotides, the CDR3 is TGCGCCAGCAGCTTGGTGGGTCAGGCCAACACCGGGGAGCTGTTTTTT. Protein product: CASSLVGQANTGELFF. The rearrangement uses TRBV5-1 and TRBJ2-2; D ambiguous. V gave up 0 bases and J gave up 2 bases, with 11 bases separating them. In germline, CDR1 is SGHRS, CDR2 YFSETQ. This CDR3 region has 16 residues.

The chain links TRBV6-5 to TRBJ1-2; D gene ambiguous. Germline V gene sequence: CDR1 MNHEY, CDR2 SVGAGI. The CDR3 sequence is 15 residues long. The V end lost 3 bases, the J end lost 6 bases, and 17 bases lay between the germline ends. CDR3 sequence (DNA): TGTGCCAGCAGTTATGGAGGGAGGAAGGAGGATGGCTACACCTTC. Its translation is CASSYGGRKEDGYTF.

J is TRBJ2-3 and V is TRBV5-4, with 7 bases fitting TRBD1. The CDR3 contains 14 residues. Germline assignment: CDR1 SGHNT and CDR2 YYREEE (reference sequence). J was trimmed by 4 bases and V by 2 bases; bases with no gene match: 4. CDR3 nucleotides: TGTGCCAGCAGCTTTGGGCAGGGGGCAGATACGCAGTATTTT. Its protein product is CASSFGQGADTQYF.

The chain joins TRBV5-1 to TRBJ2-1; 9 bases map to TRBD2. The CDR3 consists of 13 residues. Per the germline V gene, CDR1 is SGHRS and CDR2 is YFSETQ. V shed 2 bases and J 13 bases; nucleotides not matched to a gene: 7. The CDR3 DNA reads TGCGCCAGCAGCTTTAGCGGGGGCGATCACCAGTTCTTC. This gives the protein CASSFSGGDHQFF. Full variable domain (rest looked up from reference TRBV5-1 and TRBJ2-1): KAGVTQTPRYLIKTRGQQVTLSCSPISGHRSVSWYQQTPGQGLQFLFEYFSETQRNKGNFPGRFSGRQFSNSRSEMNVSTLELGDSALYLCASSFSGGDHQFFGPGTRLTVL.

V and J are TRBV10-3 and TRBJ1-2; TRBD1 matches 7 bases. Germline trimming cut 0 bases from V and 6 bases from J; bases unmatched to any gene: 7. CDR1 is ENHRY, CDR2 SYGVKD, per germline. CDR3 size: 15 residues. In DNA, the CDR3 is TGTGCCATCAGTGAGTCCAACAGGGGATACGATGGCTACACCTTC. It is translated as CAISESNRGYDGYTF.

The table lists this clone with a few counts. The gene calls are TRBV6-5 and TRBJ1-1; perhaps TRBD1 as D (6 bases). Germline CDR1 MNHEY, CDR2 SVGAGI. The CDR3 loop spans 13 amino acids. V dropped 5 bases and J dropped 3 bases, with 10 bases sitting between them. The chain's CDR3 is CASSKDSHTEAFF. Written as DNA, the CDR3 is TGTGCCAGCAGTAAGGACAGTCACACTGAAGCTTTCTTT.

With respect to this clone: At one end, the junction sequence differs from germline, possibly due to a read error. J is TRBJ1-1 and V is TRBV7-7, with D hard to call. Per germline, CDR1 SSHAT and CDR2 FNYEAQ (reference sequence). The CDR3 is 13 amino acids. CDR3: CASSLGLDTEAFF. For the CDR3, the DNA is TGTGCTAGCAGCTTAGGGCTGGACACTGAAGCTTTCTTT.

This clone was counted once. DNA for the CDR3: TGTGCCATCAGTGGCGGGGGGGTCTACAATGAGCAGTTCTTC. Amino acid sequence: CAISGGGVYNEQFF. The rearrangement uses TRBV10-3 and TRBJ2-1; TRBD2 matches at 9 bases. Unmatched junction bases numbered 1, after V lost 4 bases and J lost 3 bases. This CDR3 is 14 amino acids long. CDR1 ENHRY and CDR2 SYGVKD come from the germline V gene.

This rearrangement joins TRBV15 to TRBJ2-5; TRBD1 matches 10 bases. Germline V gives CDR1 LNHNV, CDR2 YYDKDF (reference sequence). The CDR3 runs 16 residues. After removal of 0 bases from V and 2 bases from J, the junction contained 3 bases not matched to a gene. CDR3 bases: TGTGCCACCAGCAGAGAGGACAGGGGGAATCAAGAGACCCAGTACTTC. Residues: CATSREDRGNQETQYF.